The 18 T cell receptor beta chains below all came from one sample that was sequenced in a study of cytomegalovirus exposure and HLA in healthy donors. PCR used 60 Vbeta primers and 13 Jbeta primers. This table comes from immunoSEQ multiplex PCR, and its TCRdb copy is limited to in-frame clones, with some not included. The sample holds approximately 100,000 clones, 85% to 90% seen once. The sequenced sample consisted of PBMCs. Receptor source: a young man in good health and CMV-seronegative.

This chain joins TRBV27 and TRBJ1-5; D gene uncertain. V was pared by 6 bases and J by 0 bases, with 9 bases between. From germline, CDR1 is MNHEY and CDR2 SMNVEV (reference sequence). There are 14 residues in the CDR3. The CDR3 coding sequence is TGTGCCAGCAGACAACGTCTTAGCAATCAGCCCCAGCATTTT. This encodes CASRQRLSNQPQHF.

The chain links TRBV27 to TRBJ2-7, with 9 nucleotides matching TRBD1. This CDR3 is 15 amino acids long. The V gene's germline CDR1 is MNHEY and CDR2 SMNVEV (reference sequence). The trim removed 6 bases at V and 2 bases at J, leaving 8 bases unmatched. CDR3 sequence: CASRSSGQGTYEQYF. The CDR3 coding sequence is TGTGCCAGCAGATCCTCGGGACAGGGTACCTACGAGCAGTACTTC.

This chain joins TRBV5-6 and TRBJ2-7, with a tentative D call TRBD2 (6 bases). This CDR3 comprises 14 residues. V lost 0 bases and J lost 3, with 10 bases in between. The germline V gene encodes CDR1 SGHDT and CDR2 YYEEEE. The CDR3 sequence: CASSLGRGYYEQYF. In DNA, the CDR3 is TGTGCCAGCAGCTTGGGGAGGGGTTACTACGAGCAGTACTTC.

This chain links TRBV4-1 with TRBJ2-1; 10 bases align to TRBD2. Per germline, CDR1 MGHRA and CDR2 YSYEKL. V was clipped by 1 base and J by 0 bases; unmatched bases: 18. This CDR3 is 22 amino acids long. The CDR3 sequence: CASSQVVLLAGRSHSSYNEQFF. The CDR3, as DNA: TGCGCCAGCAGCCAAGTAGTCTTACTAGCGGGGCGTTCCCATAGCTCCTACAATGAGCAGTTCTTC.

The gene calls are TRBV2 and TRBJ2-1; D perhaps matches TRBD2 (5 bases). This CDR3 region has 11 residues. Looked up from germline, CDR1 is SNHLY and CDR2 is FYNNEI. V was pared by 4 bases and J by 12 bases, with 10 bases between. The CDR3 protein is CASSAREGQFF. The CDR3 nucleotides read TGTGCCAGCAGTGCCCGGGAAGGGCAGTTCTTC.

The genes are TRBV5-1 and TRBJ2-3; D possibly corresponds to TRBD1 (6 bases). CDR3 length equals 14 residues. The V gene lost 2 bases and the J gene lost 4 bases, with 11 bases spanning the gap. Germline loops: CDR1 SGHRS, CDR2 YFSETQ. The CDR3 sequence: CASSLQGWPDTQYF. The CDR3 DNA reads as TGCGCCAGCAGCTTACAGGGTTGGCCAGATACGCAGTATTTT.

The DNA for the CDR3 is TGTGCCAGCAGGTACAGGGGATCCTCGACAACTAATGAAAAACTGTTTTTT. This translates into CASRYRGSSTTNEKLFF. J is TRBJ1-4 and V is TRBV5-4, with TRBD1 matching over 7 bases. The junction had 10 bases not matched to a gene; V was cut back by 5 bases and J by 0 bases. Germline-derived CDR1 and CDR2 are SGHNT and YYREEE (reference sequence). This CDR3 is 17 amino acids long.

This clone was detected a few times. J is TRBJ1-1 and V is TRBV28; TRBD1 agrees at 7 bases. Germline V gives CDR1 MDHEN, CDR2 SYDVKM. CDR3 length: 17 amino acids. V was clipped by 1 base and J by 3 bases; unmatched bases: 11. The CDR3 sequence is CASSLYAWETGYTEAFF. The DNA for the CDR3 is TGTGCCAGCAGTTTATATGCGTGGGAGACAGGGTACACTGAAGCTTTCTTT.

The chain employs TRBV28 and TRBJ1-6, with 9 bases aligning to TRBD1. V shed 1 base, J shed 6 bases, and the junction held 1 base outside the gene matches. Germline CDR1 is MDHEN and CDR2 is SYDVKM. This CDR3 has 15 residues. CDR3 coding DNA: TGTGCCAGCAGTTTATCGGGACAGGGTAATTCACCCCTCCACTTT. Translation: CASSLSGQGNSPLHF.

The chain is built from TRBV7-9 and TRBJ2-1; D might be TRBD2 (5 bases). The CDR3 loop spans 19 amino acids. Trimming stripped 3 bases from V and 7 bases from J, with 28 bases between. Per the germline V gene, CDR1 is SEHNR and CDR2 is FQNEAQ (reference sequence). CDR3 sequence reads: CASSFLANGLAQRRNEQFF. Here the CDR3 DNA reads TGTGCCAGCAGCTTCCTGGCTAATGGGCTAGCTCAGAGGAGGAATGAGCAGTTCTTC. The whole variable domain, filled in from reference TRBV7-9 and TRBJ2-1, reads DTGVSQNPRHKITKRGQNVTFRCDPISEHNRLYWYRQTLGQGPEFLTYFQNEAQLEKSRLLSDRFSAERPKGSFSTLEIQRTEQGDSAMYLCASSFLANGLAQRRNEQFFGPGTRLTVL.

V and J are TRBV28 and TRBJ2-5; 9 nucleotides agree with TRBD2. J gave up 5 bases and V 7 bases, and 11 bases lay outside the gene matches. This CDR3 has 15 amino acids. The V gene's germline CDR1 is MDHEN and CDR2 SYDVKM. CDR3 nucleotides: TGTGCCAGCACCTTTGCGGGAGGGCCTTGGGAGACCCAGTACTTC. Its translation is CASTFAGGPWETQYF.

The chain uses TRBV4-1 and TRBJ2-3, with TRBD1 matching 7 bases. The CDR3 sequence is 14 residues long. The germline V gene has CDR1 MGHRA and CDR2 YSYEKL. The J segment lost 7 bases and the V segment lost 8 bases, leaving 12 bases of the junction unmatched. CDR3 DNA: TGCGCCAGCTCTAGAGAGGGGGCTATCTATACGCAGTATTTT. The encoded protein is CASSREGAIYTQYF.

J is TRBJ2-5 and V is TRBV27; 10 positions match TRBD2. The V gene end was trimmed by 2 bases and the J gene end by 5 bases; junction bases not matched to a gene: 8. The germline gives CDR1 MNHEY, CDR2 SMNVEV (reference sequence). The CDR3 sequence is 16 residues long. The CDR3 bases are TGTGCCAGCAGTTTAGGAGCGGGGGGGCCTCGGGAGACCCAGTACTTC. It is translated as CASSLGAGGPRETQYF.

This clone has more than one count but fewer than ten. The chain links TRBV7-9 to TRBJ2-3, with 7 nucleotides matching TRBD2. The CDR3 consists of 13 residues. The trim removed 9 bases at V and 0 bases at J, leaving 3 bases unmatched. Germline CDR1 SEHNR, CDR2 FQNEAQ (reference sequence). The CDR3 sequence: CASSGGSTDTQYF. CDR3 DNA: TGTGCCAGTTCGGGGGGTAGCACAGATACGCAGTATTTT. Complete variable domain (other parts from reference TRBV7-9 and TRBJ2-3): DTGVSQNPRHKITKRGQNVTFRCDPISEHNRLYWYRQTLGQGPEFLTYFQNEAQLEKSRLLSDRFSAERPKGSFSTLEIQRTEQGDSAMYLCASSGGSTDTQYFGPGTRLTVL.

The chain recombines TRBV4-3 with TRBJ2-7; 8 nucleotides line up with TRBD2. The length of the CDR3 is 15 residues. The V gene's germline CDR1 is LGHNA and CDR2 YSLEER. With 5 bases clipped from V and 2 bases from J, the junction kept 8 bases outside the gene matches. This chain's CDR3 is CASSLEAGVPYEQYF. DNA of the CDR3: TGCGCCAGCAGCTTGGAAGCGGGAGTCCCCTACGAGCAGTACTTC.

The chain uses TRBV19 and TRBJ2-1, with TRBD2 matching 13 bases. V was pared by 3 bases and J by 4 bases, with 0 bases of the junction left unmatched. CDR1 LNHDA and CDR2 SQIVND come from the germline V gene (reference sequence). The CDR3 spans 15 residues. The CDR3 sequence is CASSMGLAGYNEQFF. The CDR3 DNA reads TGTGCCAGTAGTATGGGACTAGCGGGGTACAATGAGCAGTTCTTC.

V and J are TRBV7-9 and TRBJ2-2; 8 bases align to TRBD1. V gave up 8 bases and J gave up 4 bases; unmatched junction bases: 6. The CDR3 is made up of 14 amino acids. Germline CDR1 is SEHNR and CDR2 is FQNEAQ (reference sequence). CDR3 in amino acids: CASRDRGSTGELFF. The CDR3 DNA is TGTGCCAGCCGCGACAGGGGAAGCACCGGGGAGCTGTTTTTT.

The CDR3 loop reads CASSPGEETQYF. The CDR3 coding sequence is TGTGCCAGCAGCCCAGGGGAGGAGACCCAGTACTTC. J is TRBJ2-5 and V is TRBV7-9; D is possibly TRBD1 (6 bases). V dropped 5 bases and J dropped 5 bases, with 9 bases sitting between them. Germline assignment: CDR1 SEHNR and CDR2 FQNEAQ (reference sequence). The CDR3 sequence is 12 residues long.